These 22 T cell receptor beta chains share one sample of origin, sequenced in a study of shared clonotypes between healthy human individuals. Repertoires were generated with immunoSEQ multiplex PCR, while TCRdb's copy carries only in-frame clones and drops some. The sample records roughly 2.1 million clones, more than 85% being singletons. The naive CD8 subset, CD45RO-negative cells positively selected for CCR7, excluded terminally differentiated effector memory CD45RA+ cells. Sequencing was carried out using naive CD8+ T cells from PBMCs. The receptor set was obtained from a man aged 18 to 29 in good health. Some clones in this sample may be carry-over from other donors' samples.

The chain employs TRBV30 and TRBJ2-1, with D perhaps given as TRBD1 or TRBD2 (5 bases each). Germline V gene sequence: CDR1 GTSNPN, CDR2 SVGIG (reference sequence). The CDR3 totals 12 residues. V lost 3 bases to trimming and J lost 6 bases, with 9 bases between them. The CDR3, as DNA: TGTGCCTGGAGGGGGACCAGCAATGAGCAGTTCTTC. It specifies CAWRGTSNEQFF. The full variable domain, completed using reference TRBV30 and TRBJ2-1, is SQTIHQWPATLVQPVGSPLSLECTVEGTSNPNLYWYRQAAGRGLQLLFYSVGIGQISSEVPQNLSASRPQDRQFILSSKKLLLSDSGFYLCAWRGTSNEQFFGPGTRLTVL.

This clone was detected only once. The rearrangement links TRBV2 to TRBJ1-5; 7 nucleotides agree with TRBD1. Germline CDR1 is SNHLY and CDR2 is FYNNEI. V trimming: 9 bases; J trimming: 0 bases; junction bases outside the gene matches: 11. The CDR3 runs to 16 residues. The CDR3 here is CASGRDSLYSNQPQHF. The CDR3 DNA follows: TGTGCCAGTGGGAGGGACAGCCTATATAGCAATCAGCCCCAGCATTTT. The variable domain in full, with the rest retrieved from reference TRBV2 and TRBJ1-5, is EPEVTQTPSHQVTQMGQEVILRCVPISNHLYFYWYRQILGQKVEFLVSFYNNEISEKSEIFDDQFSVERPDGSNFTLKIRSTKLEDSAMYFCASGRDSLYSNQPQHFGDGTRLSIL.

The chain recombines TRBV9 with TRBJ1-3, with 10 bases identical to TRBD1. Trimming took 4 bases from V and 8 from J; bases not matched to a gene: 6. Per the germline V gene, CDR1 is SGDLS and CDR2 is YYNGEE. This CDR3 has 14 residues. Written as DNA, the CDR3 is TGTGCCAGCAGCACCAGACAGGGGGCTGACACCATATATTTT. Translated, it gives CASSTRQGADTIYF.

The chain joins TRBV5-6 to TRBJ1-1; 7 nucleotides align to TRBD1. Germline assignment: CDR1 SGHDT and CDR2 YYEEEE. Unmatched junction bases numbered 6, after V lost 2 bases and J lost 5 bases. This CDR3 has 14 amino acids. CDR3: CASSFRQGWTEAFF. CDR3 DNA: TGTGCCAGCAGCTTTAGACAGGGTTGGACTGAAGCTTTCTTT.

This chain links TRBV12-5 with TRBJ2-7, with TRBD2 matching 7 bases. This CDR3 contains 20 residues. Looked up from germline, CDR1 is LGHNT and CDR2 is FRNRAP. The junction had 23 bases not matched to a gene; V was cut back by 2 bases and J by 4 bases. The CDR3 region has the DNA TGTGCTAGTGGTTTGCCTCCAAGCGGGATTCCCCATGGCCGGGGTTACGAGCAGTACTTC. Protein sequence: CASGLPPSGIPHGRGYEQYF.

The V and J genes are TRBV14 and TRBJ2-1; 14 bases match TRBD2. Trimming at V came to 4 bases and at J to 2 bases, leaving 7 bases not matched to a gene. The CDR3 consists of 18 residues. CDR1 and CDR2 from the germline V gene are SGHDN and FVKESK. The CDR3 loop reads CASSPGLAGVVAYNEQFF. DNA for the CDR3: TGTGCCAGCAGCCCGGGACTAGCGGGAGTGGTGGCCTACAATGAGCAGTTCTTC. The full variable domain, its missing parts supplied by reference TRBV14 and TRBJ2-1, is EAGVTQFPSHSVIEKGQTVTLRCDPISGHDNLYWYRRVMGKEIKFLLHFVKESKQDESGMPNNRFLAERTGGTYSTLKVQPAELEDSGVYFCASSPGLAGVVAYNEQFFGPGTRLTVL.

This chain connects TRBV7-9 to TRBJ2-7; D gene unclear. The CDR3 has 13 amino acids. V lost 6 bases and J 0 bases, leaving 9 bases between the germline ends. Germline assignment: CDR1 SEHNR and CDR2 FQNEAQ (reference sequence). CDR3 amino acids: CASRLGNSYEQYF. The CDR3 DNA sequence: TGTGCCAGCAGGCTAGGGAACTCCTACGAGCAGTACTTC.

The CDR3: CASSLLGQGVTDEQYF. CDR3 DNA: TGTGCCAGCAGTTTATTAGGACAGGGGGTAACGGACGAGCAGTACTTC. The chain is built from TRBV27 and TRBJ2-7; 10 nucleotides line up with TRBD1. CDR1 is MNHEY, CDR2 SMNVEV, per germline (reference sequence). This CDR3 contains 16 residues. Germline trimming cut 1 base from V and 5 bases from J; bases unmatched to any gene: 8.

The rearrangement links TRBV27 to TRBJ2-3; D is ambiguous. Germline V gives CDR1 MNHEY, CDR2 SMNVEV (reference sequence). CDR3 size: 15 residues. The V gene lost 5 bases and the J gene lost 2 bases, with 14 bases spanning the gap. The CDR3 region is CASSQDGRFTDTQYF. As DNA, the CDR3 is TGTGCCAGCAGTCAGGACGGCAGATTCACAGATACGCAGTATTTT.

The chain uses TRBV7-2 and TRBJ2-7; 12 bases match TRBD1. In germline, CDR1 is SGHTA, CDR2 FQGNSA. The CDR3 spans 16 residues. J gave up 6 bases and V 3 bases, and 9 bases lay outside the gene matches. The chain's CDR3 is CASSFAGTGGEIEQYF. In DNA form, the CDR3 reads TGTGCCAGCAGCTTCGCCGGGACAGGGGGCGAAATCGAGCAGTACTTC.

The chain couples TRBV28 to TRBJ2-1, with D possibly matching TRBD2 (6 bases). The CDR3 covers 19 residues. The V gene lost 5 bases and the J gene lost 0 bases, with 23 bases spanning the gap. In germline, CDR1 is MDHEN, CDR2 SYDVKM. The CDR3 loop reads CASSPRDSVTLVSYNEQFF. The DNA of the CDR3 is TGTGCCAGCAGTCCCCGGGACTCCGTCACCCTGGTCTCCTACAATGAGCAGTTCTTC.

The CDR3 loop reads CASSLGTSGSNEQYF. The CDR3 DNA follows: TGTGCCAGCAGCTTGGGGACTAGCGGGAGTAACGAGCAGTACTTC. The chain links TRBV5-4 to TRBJ2-7, with 13 bases that match TRBD2. From germline, CDR1 is SGHNT and CDR2 YYREEE (reference sequence). After removal of 0 bases from V and 5 bases from J, the junction contained 2 bases not matched to a gene. The CDR3 is 15 amino acids.

As to this clone: At the DNA level, this CDR3 is encoded by other sequences in the same sample as well. V and J are TRBV7-9 and TRBJ2-7, with TRBD1 identical over 10 bases. CDR1 SEHNR and CDR2 FQNEAQ come from the germline V gene (reference sequence). This CDR3 region has 15 residues. With V trimmed by 4 bases and J by 3 bases, 6 bases remained unmatched. The CDR3 reads CASSSPGQGLYEQYF. The CDR3 DNA reads TGTGCCAGCAGCTCGCCGGGACAGGGGCTCTACGAGCAGTACTTC. Variable domain in full (rest from reference TRBV7-9 and TRBJ2-7): DTGVSQNPRHKITKRGQNVTFRCDPISEHNRLYWYRQTLGQGPEFLTYFQNEAQLEKSRLLSDRFSAERPKGSFSTLEIQRTEQGDSAMYLCASSSPGQGLYEQYFGPGTRLTVT.

CDR3 nucleotide sequence: TGTGCCAGCAGCTTAGGAGAAGGGGTACGCGAGCAGTACTTC. Its translation is CASSLGEGVREQYF. The chain couples TRBV13 to TRBJ2-7; a weak D match, TRBD1 (5 bases). Germline CDR1 PRHDT, CDR2 FYEKMQ (reference sequence). V was clipped by 0 bases and J by 6 bases, with 12 bases between them. This CDR3 comprises 14 residues.

The chain combines TRBV7-6 with TRBJ2-3; D unclear. Per germline, CDR1 SGHVS and CDR2 FNYEAQ. The CDR3 has 15 residues. The germline V and J ends were trimmed by 5 bases and 2 bases, with 14 bases remaining between them. The CDR3 region has the DNA TGTGCCAGCAGCCCGGAAATCACGTCCACAGATACGCAGTATTTT. It codes for CASSPEITSTDTQYF.

As to this clone: This sample includes further DNA sequences coding for the same CDR3. The chain carries TRBV4-1 and TRBJ2-7, with D possibly being TRBD1 (5 bases). This CDR3 spans 15 amino acids. Germline CDR1 reads MGHRA; CDR2 reads YSYEKL. The V end was cut by 1 base, the J end by 2 bases, with 12 bases between. The CDR3 is CASSQGQGSTYEQYF. The CDR3 DNA is TGCGCCAGCAGCCAAGGGCAGGGCTCGACCTACGAGCAGTACTTC.

The chain joins TRBV9 to TRBJ2-1; TRBD2 matches at 7 bases. The trim removed 4 bases at V and 6 bases at J, leaving 13 bases unmatched. The germline gives CDR1 SGDLS, CDR2 YYNGEE. The CDR3 is 16 amino acids. CDR3 in amino acids: CASSKVGAGERNEQFF. CDR3 nucleotide sequence: TGTGCCAGCAGCAAGGTCGGCGCGGGAGAGCGCAATGAGCAGTTCTTC.

The CDR3 DNA reads as TGTGCCAGAAGCCAAAAGAATGGGGCAGGTATTAGCTACGAGCAGTACTTC. Its protein product is CARSQKNGAGISYEQYF. The chain employs TRBV5-3 and TRBJ2-7; weak D call: TRBD1 (5 bases). TRBV5-3 is given ORF status, its function remaining uncertain. CDR3 length: 17 amino acids. The V end lost 4 bases, the J end lost 3 bases, and 23 bases lay between the germline ends.

This rearrangement joins TRBV6-1 to TRBJ2-1, with D unclear. The germline V and J ends were trimmed by 7 bases and 4 bases, with 11 bases remaining between them. The CDR3 covers 13 residues. Germline loops: CDR1 MNHNS, CDR2 SASEGT. The CDR3 nucleotides read TGTGCCAGCACCACCACAAGATACAATGAGCAGTTCTTC. The encoded protein is CASTTTRYNEQFF.

J is TRBJ2-1 and V is TRBV28; 9 positions match TRBD2. Looked up from germline, CDR1 is MDHEN and CDR2 is SYDVKM. J gave up 8 bases and V 8 bases, and 10 bases lay outside the gene matches. CDR3 size: 14 residues. CDR3 DNA sequence: TGTGCCAGCGGAATAGCGGGAGATTTCGATGAGCAGTTCTTC. Its protein product is CASGIAGDFDEQFF.

The rearrangement joins TRBV5-8 to TRBJ1-1; a possible D gene is TRBD1 (5 bases). CDR3 size: 15 residues. V was trimmed by 0 bases and J by 2 bases, leaving 11 bases between them. The V gene's germline CDR1 is SGHTS and CDR2 YDEGEE. The chain's CDR3 is CASSLAVGDNTEAFF. As DNA, the CDR3 is TGTGCCAGCAGCTTGGCCGTAGGGGACAACACTGAAGCTTTCTTT. Supplemented by reference TRBV5-8 and TRBJ1-1, the full variable domain reads EAGVTQSPTHLIKTRGQQATLRCSPISGHTSVYWYQQALGLGLQFLLWYDEGEERNRGNFPPRFSGRQFPNYSSELNVNALELEDSALYLCASSLAVGDNTEAFFGQGTRLTVV.

V and J are TRBV18 and TRBJ2-7; D remains unclear. Trimming stripped 2 bases from V and 6 bases from J, with 11 bases between. From germline, CDR1 is KGHSH and CDR2 LQKENI. The CDR3 spans 13 residues. The CDR3 protein is CASSPSPRSEQYF. Here the CDR3 DNA reads TGTGCCAGCTCACCATCTCCTCGGAGCGAGCAGTACTTC. Looking up the rest from reference TRBV18 and TRBJ2-7 gives the full variable domain: NAGVMQNPRHLVRRRGQEARLRCSPMKGHSHVYWYRQLPEEGLKFMVYLQKENIIDESGMPKERFSAEFPKEGPSILRIQQVVRGDSAAYFCASSPSPRSEQYFGPGTRLTVT.